Presented here are 9 T cell receptor beta chains from one specimen sequenced in a study of response to subunit inactivated influenza vaccine. Via MiXCR, TCRdb re-called the RT-PCR reads, giving one row per CDR3 protein. The sample contains a few hundred thousand distinct CDR3 sequences, roughly 15% of which appear only once. This material consisted of PBMCs from blood, taken approximately 12 days after vaccination. These receptors came from a man aged 50 to 59 who received an inactivated influenza vaccine.

This clonotype has a handful of counts. The chain's CDR3 is CASRKEGSEYEQFF. For the CDR3, the DNA is TGTGCCAGCAGGAAGGAGGGCTCCGAATATGAGCAGTTCTTC. The rearrangement joins TRBV14 to TRBJ2-1, with D perhaps matching TRBD2 (6 bases). Germline loops: CDR1 SGHDN, CDR2 FVKESK. The CDR3 extends over 14 amino acids. The V end lost 6 bases, the J end lost 8 bases, and 17 bases lay between the germline ends.

This clonotype was found a few times. This chain uses TRBV28 with TRBJ2-3; possible D gene TRBD1, 5 bases. V dropped 7 bases and J dropped 2 bases, with 13 bases sitting between them. The CDR3 spans 14 residues. CDR1 and CDR2 from the germline V gene are MDHEN and SYDVKM. CDR3 sequence reads: CASKGRPLTDTQYF. The CDR3, as DNA: TGTGCCAGCAAGGGGCGGCCCCTCACAGATACGCAGTATTTT.

This clonotype was counted only a few times. V gene TRBV11-3 combines with J gene TRBJ2-1, with a possible D match to TRBD1 (6 bases). Trimming left V 5 bases short and J 6 bases short, with 17 bases between. The CDR3 is 15 residues long. The germline CDR1 and CDR2 sequences are SGHNT and YENEEA. CDR3 loop: CASSKGSGAFNEQFF. CDR3 in DNA: TGTGCCAGCAGCAAGGGGTCAGGGGCTTTCAATGAGCAGTTCTTC.

This clonotype was picked up a small number of times. V gene TRBV20-1 combines with J gene TRBJ2-1; D remains unclear. The V gene's germline CDR1 is DFQATT and CDR2 SNEGSKA (reference sequence). CDR3 length: 12 residues. Trimming shortened V by 3 bases and J by 7 bases, and 10 bases separated the two germline ends. CDR3 residues: CSASGFRNEQFF. CDR3 DNA: TGCAGTGCTAGCGGGTTTCGTAATGAGCAGTTCTTC.

V usage is TRBV10-2 and J usage is TRBJ1-2; D is possibly TRBD1 (5 bases). Germline assignment: CDR1 WSHSY and CDR2 SAAADI. The germline V and J ends were trimmed by 2 bases and 5 bases, with 12 bases remaining between them. The CDR3 extends over 14 amino acids. This chain's CDR3 is CASSEQSGQYGYTF. The DNA of the CDR3 is TGCGCCAGCAGTGAGCAGTCAGGGCAATATGGCTACACCTTC.

This clonotype has just a few counts. The chain combines TRBV10-3 with TRBJ1-5; D gene uncertain. V lost 10 bases to trimming and J lost 0 bases, with 10 bases between them. The CDR3 loop spans 13 amino acids. Germline CDR1 ENHRY, CDR2 SYGVKD. CDR3 DNA: TGTGCCACCGCCGGCTATAGCAATCAGCCCCAGCATTTT. The encoded protein is CATAGYSNQPQHF.

This clonotype has more than one count but fewer than ten. The chain has TRBV20-1 and TRBJ2-2; 10 nucleotides agree with TRBD2. The ends lost 6 bases at V and 6 bases at J; junction bases unmatched: 7. This CDR3 has 14 amino acids. Germline CDR1 is DFQATT and CDR2 is SNEGSKA (reference sequence). The CDR3, as DNA: TGCAGTGCAAGACTAGCGGGCTTATCCGGGGAGCTGTTTTTT. It codes for CSARLAGLSGELFF.

V and J are TRBV18 and TRBJ2-7; TRBD2 agrees at 8 bases. Germline V gene data show CDR1 as KGHSH and CDR2 as LQKENI. This CDR3 has 17 amino acids. V trimming: 6 bases; J trimming: 6 bases; junction bases outside the gene matches: 19. The CDR3 protein is CASSRGDVGALRTEQYF. The CDR3 DNA sequence: TGTGCCAGCTCGCGGGGGGACGTGGGAGCTCTCCGGACCGAGCAGTACTTC.

In its sample, this clonotype was seen a few times. The chain employs TRBV19 and TRBJ2-3; 8 bases agree with TRBD1. The CDR3 is 16 residues long. The germline gives CDR1 LNHDA, CDR2 SQIVND (reference sequence). The junction had 6 bases not matched to a gene; V was cut back by 2 bases and J by 2 bases. Written as DNA, the CDR3 is TGTGCCAGTAGTATACCTCACAGGGGGATCACAGATACGCAGTATTTT. It is translated as CASSIPHRGITDTQYF.